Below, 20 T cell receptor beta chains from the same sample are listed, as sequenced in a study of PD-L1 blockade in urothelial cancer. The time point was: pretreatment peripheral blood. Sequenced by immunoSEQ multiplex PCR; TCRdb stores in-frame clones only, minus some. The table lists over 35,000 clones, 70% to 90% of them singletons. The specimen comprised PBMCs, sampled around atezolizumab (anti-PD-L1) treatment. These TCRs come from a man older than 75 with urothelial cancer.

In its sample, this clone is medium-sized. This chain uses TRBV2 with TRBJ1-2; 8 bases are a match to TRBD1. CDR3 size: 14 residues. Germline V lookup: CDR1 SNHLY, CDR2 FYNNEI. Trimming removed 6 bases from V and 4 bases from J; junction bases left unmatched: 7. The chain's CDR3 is CASRVQGAGYGYTF. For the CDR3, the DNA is TGTGCCAGCAGGGTTCAGGGGGCGGGCTATGGCTACACCTTC.

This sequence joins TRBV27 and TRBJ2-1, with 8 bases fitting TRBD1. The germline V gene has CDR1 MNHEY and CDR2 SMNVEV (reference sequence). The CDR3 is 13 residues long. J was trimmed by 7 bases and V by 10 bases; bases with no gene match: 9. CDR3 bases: TGTGCCACGACCGACAGGGGACGGAATGAGCAGTTCTTC. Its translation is CATTDRGRNEQFF.

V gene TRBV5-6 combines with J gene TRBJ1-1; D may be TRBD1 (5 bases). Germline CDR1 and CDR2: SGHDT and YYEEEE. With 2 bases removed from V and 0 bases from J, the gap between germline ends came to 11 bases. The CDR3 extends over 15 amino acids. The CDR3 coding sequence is TGTGCCAGCAGCTTAAGAGGCAGGGTGAACACTGAAGCTTTCTTT. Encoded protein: CASSLRGRVNTEAFF.

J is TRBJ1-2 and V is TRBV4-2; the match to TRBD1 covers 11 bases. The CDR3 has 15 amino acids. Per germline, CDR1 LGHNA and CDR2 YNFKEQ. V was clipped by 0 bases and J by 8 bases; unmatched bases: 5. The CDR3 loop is CASSQEPGTGGGYTF. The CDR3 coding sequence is TGTGCCAGCAGCCAAGAGCCCGGGACAGGGGGAGGCTACACCTTC.

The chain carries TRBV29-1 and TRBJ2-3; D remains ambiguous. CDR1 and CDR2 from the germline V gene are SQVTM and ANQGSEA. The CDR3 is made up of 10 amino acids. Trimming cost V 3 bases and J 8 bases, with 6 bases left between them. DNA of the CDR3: TGCAGCGTTGAGTCCGGTACGCAGTATTTT. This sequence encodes CSVESGTQYF.

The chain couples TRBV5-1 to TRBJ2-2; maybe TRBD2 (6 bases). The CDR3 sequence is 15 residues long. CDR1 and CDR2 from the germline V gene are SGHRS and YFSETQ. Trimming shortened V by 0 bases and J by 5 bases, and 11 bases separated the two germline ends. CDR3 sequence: CASSLDVGGTGELFF. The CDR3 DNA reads TGCGCCAGCAGCTTGGACGTCGGAGGGACCGGGGAGCTGTTTTTT.

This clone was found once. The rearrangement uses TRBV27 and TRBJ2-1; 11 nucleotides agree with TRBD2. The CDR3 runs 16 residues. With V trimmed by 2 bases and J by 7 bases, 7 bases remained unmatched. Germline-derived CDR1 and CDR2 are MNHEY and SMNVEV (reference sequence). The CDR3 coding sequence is TGTGCCAGCAGTTTAGAGCTAGCGGGAGGTCTAAATGAGCAGTTCTTC. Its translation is CASSLELAGGLNEQFF.

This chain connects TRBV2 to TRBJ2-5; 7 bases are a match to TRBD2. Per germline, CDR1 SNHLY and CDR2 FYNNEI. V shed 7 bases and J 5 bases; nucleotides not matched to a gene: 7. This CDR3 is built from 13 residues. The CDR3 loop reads CASNPRRGETQYF. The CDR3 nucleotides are TGTGCCAGCAACCCGAGGCGGGGGGAGACCCAGTACTTC.

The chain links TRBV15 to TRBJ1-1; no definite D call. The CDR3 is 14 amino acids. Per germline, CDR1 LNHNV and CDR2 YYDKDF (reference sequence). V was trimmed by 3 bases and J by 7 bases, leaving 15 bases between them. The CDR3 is CATSSTREIGEAFF. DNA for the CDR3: TGTGCCACCAGCAGTACTAGAGAGATAGGTGAAGCTTTCTTT.

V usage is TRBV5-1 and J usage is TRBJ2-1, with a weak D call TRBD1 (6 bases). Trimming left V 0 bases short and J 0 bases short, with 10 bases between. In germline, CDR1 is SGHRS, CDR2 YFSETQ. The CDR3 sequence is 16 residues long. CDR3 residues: CASSLVGGYSYNEQFF. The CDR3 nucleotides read TGCGCCAGCAGCTTGGTAGGGGGATACTCCTACAATGAGCAGTTCTTC.

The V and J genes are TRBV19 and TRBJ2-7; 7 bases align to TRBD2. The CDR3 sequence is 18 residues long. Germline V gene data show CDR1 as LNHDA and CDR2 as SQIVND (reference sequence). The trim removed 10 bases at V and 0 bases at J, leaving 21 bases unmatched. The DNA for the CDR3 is TGTGCCATCTTGCAGGCCTGGCTAGCGGAGCTTCCCTCCTACGAGCAGTACTTC. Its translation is CAILQAWLAELPSYEQYF.

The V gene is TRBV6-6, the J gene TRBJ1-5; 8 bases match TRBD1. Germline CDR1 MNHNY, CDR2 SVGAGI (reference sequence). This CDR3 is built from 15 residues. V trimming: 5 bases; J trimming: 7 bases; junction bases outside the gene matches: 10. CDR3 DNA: TGTGCCAGCAGTCCCCCCCAGGGGGCGATGCAGCCCCAGCATTTT. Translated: CASSPPQGAMQPQHF.

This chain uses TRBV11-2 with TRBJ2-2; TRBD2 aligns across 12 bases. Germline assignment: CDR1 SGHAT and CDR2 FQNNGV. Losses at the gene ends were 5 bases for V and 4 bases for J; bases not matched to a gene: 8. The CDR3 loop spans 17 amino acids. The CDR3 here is CASSTSSGRASTGELFF. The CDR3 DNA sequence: TGTGCCAGCAGCACCTCTAGCGGGAGGGCCAGCACCGGGGAGCTGTTTTTT. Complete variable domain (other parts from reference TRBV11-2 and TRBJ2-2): EAGVAQSPRYKIIEKRQSVAFWCNPISGHATLYWYQQILGQGPKLLIQFQNNGVVDDSQLPKDRFSAERLKGVDSTLKIQPAKLEDSAVYLCASSTSSGRASTGELFFGEGSRLTVL.

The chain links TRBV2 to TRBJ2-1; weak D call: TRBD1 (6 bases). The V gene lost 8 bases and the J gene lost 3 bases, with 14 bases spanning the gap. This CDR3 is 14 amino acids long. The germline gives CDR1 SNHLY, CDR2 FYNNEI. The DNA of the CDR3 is TGTGCCAGCTCCATAACAGGGCTCTACAATGAGCAGTTCTTC. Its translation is CASSITGLYNEQFF. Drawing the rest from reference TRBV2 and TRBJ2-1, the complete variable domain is EPEVTQTPSHQVTQMGQEVILRCVPISNHLYFYWYRQILGQKVEFLVSFYNNEISEKSEIFDDQFSVERPDGSNFTLKIRSTKLEDSAMYFCASSITGLYNEQFFGPGTRLTVL.

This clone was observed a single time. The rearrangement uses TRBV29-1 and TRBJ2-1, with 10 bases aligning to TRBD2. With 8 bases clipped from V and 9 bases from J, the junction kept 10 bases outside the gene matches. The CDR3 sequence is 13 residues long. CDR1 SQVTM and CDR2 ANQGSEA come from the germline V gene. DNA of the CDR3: TGCAGCCCCGAGGCTAGCGGGAGCGGTGAGCAGTTCTTC. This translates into CSPEASGSGEQFF.

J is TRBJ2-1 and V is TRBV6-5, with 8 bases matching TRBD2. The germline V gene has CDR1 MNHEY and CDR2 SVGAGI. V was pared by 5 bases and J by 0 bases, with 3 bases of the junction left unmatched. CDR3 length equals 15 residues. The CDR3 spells CASSKTSASYNEQFF. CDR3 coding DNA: TGTGCCAGCAGTAAGACTAGCGCCTCCTACAATGAGCAGTTCTTC.

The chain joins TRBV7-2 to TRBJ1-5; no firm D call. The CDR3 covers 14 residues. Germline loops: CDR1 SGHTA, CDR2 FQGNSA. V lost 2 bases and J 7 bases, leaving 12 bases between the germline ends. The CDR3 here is CASSLRVRGQPQHF. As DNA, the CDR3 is TGTGCCAGCAGCTTAAGGGTGAGAGGGCAGCCCCAGCATTTT.

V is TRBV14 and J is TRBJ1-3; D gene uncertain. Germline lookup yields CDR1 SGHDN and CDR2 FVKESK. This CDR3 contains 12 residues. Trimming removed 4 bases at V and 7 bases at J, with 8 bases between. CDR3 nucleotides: TGTGCCAGCAGCCGATACAGCAACACCATATATTTT. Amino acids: CASSRYSNTIYF.

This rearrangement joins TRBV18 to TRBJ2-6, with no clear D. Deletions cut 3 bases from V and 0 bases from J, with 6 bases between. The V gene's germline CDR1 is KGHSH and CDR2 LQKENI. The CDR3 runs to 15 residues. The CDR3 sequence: CASSPRNSGANVLTF. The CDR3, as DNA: TGTGCCAGCTCACCGCGGAACTCTGGGGCCAACGTCCTGACTTTC.

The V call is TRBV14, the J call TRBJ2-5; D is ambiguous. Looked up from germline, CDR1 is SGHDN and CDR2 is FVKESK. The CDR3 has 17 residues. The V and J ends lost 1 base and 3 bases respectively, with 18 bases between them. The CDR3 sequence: CASSQVRSRNIEETQYF. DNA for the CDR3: TGTGCCAGCAGCCAAGTTAGGAGTCGGAACATTGAAGAGACCCAGTACTTC.